Listed here is a single T cell receptor (beta chain). Its antigen is not known. This same CDR3 is encoded by further DNA sequences in the sample. The table came from immunoSEQ multiplex PCR; TCRdb's copy has only in-frame clones and leaves some out. Of about 680,000 clones in the sample, 92% were seen once. In the naive CD8 group, cells lacked CD45RO and were positively selected for CCR7, so terminally differentiated effector memory CD45RA+ cells were left out. The CDR3 covers 11 residues. V was clipped by 3 bases and J by 2 bases, with 3 bases between them. Per germline, CDR1 SGHNT and CDR2 YYREEE (reference sequence). These data are taken from a study of shared clonotypes between healthy human individuals. Notes on the study in general: Among donors, clonotype sharing was expected to be affected by sequencing depth.

Material: naive CD8+ T cells sorted from blood. This TCR was recovered from a man younger than 40 in good health. This chain connects TRBV5-4 to TRBJ2-7; D uncertain. The CDR3: CASSSTYEQYF. The CDR3 bases are TGTGCCAGCAGCTCTACCTACGAGCAGTACTTC.